Listed below are T cell receptor beta chains from one sample, sequenced in a study of blood T cells in healthy people across ages. A single record per CDR3 protein comes from TCRdb applying MiXCR to the 5' RACE reads. Of some 800,000 distinct CDR3 sequences in the sample, just under 25% are singletons; the top ten hold under 4%. These data were also filed under a second study, of T cells of mothers and their children.

The specimen was blood. These receptors originate from a boy between 10 and 17 years old in good health. Each CDR3 is given with its conserved first and last residue. Fields, in order: CDR3 protein, clone size, V gene. The size field is filled for only some rows; it gives once, few, many or a size class.

CATRQPNEKLFF	.	TRBV6-6
CASSLMEGGNIQYF	few	TRBV7-9
CASRVTGEYF	few	TRBV27
CASSYYWGTGAVAYEQYF	.	TRBV6-5
CATSRDGQGNGYTF	many	TRBV15
CAPRGGGRPSGGLGETQYF	.	TRBV21-1
CSSLRAGKETQYF	.	TRBV29-1
CASSLEGTSGRRRETQYF	few	TRBV5-1
CASTINGVSTDTQYF	.	TRBV12-3/TRBV12-4
CSGTGQGSDTQYF	.	TRBV29-1
CSVEDPDGYTF	.	TRBV29-1
CSARAIVTANYGYTF	few	TRBV20-1
CAISPLGDGKETQYF	few	TRBV10-3
CASSEEGSRVDTQYF	.	TRBV6-1
CASSYSSRGLNTEAFF	.	TRBV6-2/TRBV6-3
CASSPRGGVSSYEQYF	.	TRBV18
CASSRRDSQETQYF	many	TRBV12-3/TRBV12-4
CSVEDLQGEQYF	.	TRBV29-1
CSARVPLLAASYNEQFF	.	TRBV20-1
CAISAVSSYEQYF	.	TRBV10-3
CASSWETSITDTQYF	.	TRBV7-6
CAPRTGGCNEQFF	.	TRBV7-3
CSARDPAREAPTQYF	few	TRBV20-1
CAISDTENTEAFF	few	TRBV10-3
CASTQGDATNEKLFF	.	TRBV7-2
CASSFPPISYEQYF	few	TRBV7-2
CASSLGAGSYSGRELDTQYF	.	TRBV13
CASRDPGLAETQYF	.	TRBV12-3/TRBV12-4
CAISESAGTNEKLFF	.	TRBV10-3
CASSSPGLLETQYF	few	TRBV27
CGSDRSGVNQPQHF	few	TRBV6-2/TRBV6-3
CASSHPGSSYNEQFF	few	TRBV27
CASGGGGARETQYF	.	TRBV28
CASSIRLDQETQYF	few	TRBV5-4
CASSSYPQETQYF	.	TRBV7-9
CASSLGDRGPKNIQYF	.	TRBV7-9
CASSSGTRKPEQFF	once	TRBV7-8
CASSAVRAGTDTQYF	.	TRBV5-1
CASSLGRLARAQETQYF	.	TRBV7-2
CASSYPLTGTLAGHYEQYF	few	TRBV28
CASSYPGTQTYNEQFF	.	TRBV5-8
CASSQVSGLVETQYF	few	TRBV3-1
CASSQDTSSSYEQYF	few	TRBV4-2
CASSQPGLAEYEQYF	.	TRBV6-5
CASSYRAASSYEQYF	.	TRBV6-5
CSVEGDDYGYTF	few	TRBV29-1
CSASFSGQGYNEQFF	few	TRBV20-1
CASSLPETGVYEQYF	few	TRBV28
CASSVAGSVDEQYF	few	TRBV19
CSVEDWRAANYGYTF	few	TRBV29-1
CSYDRDRGLEQYF	few	TRBV20-1
CSAWGRRGDYEQYF	few	TRBV20-1
CASSRPRAGGTGELFF	few	TRBV28